Below, one T cell receptor (beta chain) is given with its context. Its antigen is currently unknown. This sample was included in a study of post-analysis software for immune sequencing data. Study-wide results and caveats: TRBV5-6, TRBV5-1 and TRBV20-1 were among 4 or 5 TRBV segments more frequent in patients than controls. Normalized Chao1 diversity was significantly lower in multiple sclerosis patients than in controls.

Included in the TCR beta cDNA libraries were unique molecular identifiers. Out of about 0.9 to 11 million T cells, a few hundred thousand cDNA molecules were generated. MiXCR was run by TCRdb on the PCR reads, yielding one entry per CDR3 protein. The sample shows about 500,000 distinct CDR3 sequences, under 55% of them seen only once. Germline V gene lookup returns CDR1 DFQATT and CDR2 SNEGSKA (reference sequence). There are 14 residues in the CDR3. Trimming cost V 2 bases and J 1 base; bases outside gene matches: 3. The sample taken for sequencing was blood. This clonotype originated in a girl aged 10 to 17 with multiple sclerosis. This rearrangement joins TRBV20-1 to TRBJ2-3; TRBD1 matches 7 bases. The CDR3 region is CSARRGPRTDTQYF. The CDR3, as DNA: TGCAGTGCTAGAAGGGGGCCCCGCACAGATACGCAGTATTTT.